This T cell receptor beta chain was obtained from a study of blood T cell repertoires in COVID-19 (dated by TCRdb to the early 2020s). Regarding the research as a whole: Collaborator samples came from the United States, Italy and Spain and covered acute and convalescent phases of COVID-19. The samples were drawn from two sources: the first 160 participants of the ongoing ImmuneRACE study, and 1,200 or so subjects contributed by 6 global collaborators. A de-identified subject ID, COVID-19 status, age in years and sex were almost always included in the sample metadata. Deeply sampled blood TCRbeta repertoires from subjects exposed to, actively infected with, or recovered from COVID-19 were included in the dataset. The repertoires were released in a freely available public database intended as a resource for research on the immune response to SARS-CoV-2. HLA class I and class II types, where available, came from metadata supplied by the sample provider rather than from assay-based typing. The material from the prospective study consisted of cDNA or gDNA derived from T cells, B-cell-depleted T cells, or PBMCs.

Concerning this clone itself: Its specific antigen is unknown. No much larger clonotype is one base removed from it; base qualities were not supplied.

TCRbeta CDR3 regions were amplified from genomic DNA using the immunoSEQ Assay, a bias-controlled multiplex PCR. From the authors' description of their analysis: Within the assay, amplification of reference gene primers was used to estimate how many nucleated cells each sample contained. To quantify the absolute abundance of each unique TCRbeta CDR3 rearrangement, sequence reads were collapsed and filtered. For each sample, productive Simpson clonality was calculated as the square root of Simpson's diversity index over productive rearrangements. The immuneACCESS repertoire file appears here via TCRdb, limited to in-frame rearrangements. These files lack a portion of the clones; in checked studies, under half of the deficit traces to unresolved V genes, and the cause of the others is not known. The V and J calls and the clone size are those of that table, but D and trimming were determined from the DNA. The sample table contains 100,000 to 130,000 clones; only one count was recorded for over 80% of them. Around 1.3% of the sample is in the top ten clones.

The collaborating institutions used their own protocols to collect whole blood in K2EDTA tubes. For TCRbeta analysis, collaborator samples were shipped as frozen whole blood, as isolated PBMCs, or as DNA extracted from either sample type. General conclusions and limits of the study: The quantity of clinical and demographic metadata differed by source and by participant and was supplied without curation.

Trimming at the junction amounts to 1 base on V and 4 bases on J, and the germline ends lie 5 bases apart. Taken from the germline V gene, the CDR1 and CDR2 loops are WSHSY and SAAADI. The CDR3 covers 13 residues, taking in both the cysteine and the phenylalanine. Only the CDR3 region is kept as DNA, spanning 39 bases read in frame from base 1. The rearranged chain carries TRBV10-2 and TRBJ1-5; the D gene cannot be named for sure. Sequencing input: peripheral blood. This TCR came from a woman aged 25 to 39 with acute or convalescent COVID-19. Here is the DNA: TGCGCCAGCAGTGAGTTCGGGAATCAGCCCCAGCATTTT. It encodes CASSEFGNQPQHF.